This TCR beta chain came from a study of blood T cell repertoires in COVID-19. Source study methods: Reference gene primer amplification gave estimated nucleated cell counts. The protocol was immunoSEQ multiplex PCR, while the TCRdb copy is restricted to in-frame clones and leaves out a portion. V, J and clone size are taken as reported in that table, and D and trimming were inferred from the DNA itself. There are some 290,000 clones in the sample; under 95% occur only once, and about 2.1% lies in the top ten. Ages ranged from about 18 to 89 years, with residence in around 24 US areas. This clone appeared a few times. Source material: PBMCs or T cells enriched from blood (not recorded which). The origin of this receptor is a woman in her thirties or forties with acute COVID-19.

CDR3 coding DNA: TGTGCCAGCAGCCAAGAGGGGACAGCCTACGAGCAGTACTTC. This gives the protein CASSQEGTAYEQYF. The chain uses TRBV3-1 (or the pseudogene TRBV3-2) and TRBJ2-7, with 7 bases identical to TRBD1. This CDR3 is 14 amino acids long. V gave up 0 bases and J gave up 2 bases; unmatched junction bases: 1. The V gene's germline CDR1 is LGHDT and CDR2 YNNKEL (reference sequence).